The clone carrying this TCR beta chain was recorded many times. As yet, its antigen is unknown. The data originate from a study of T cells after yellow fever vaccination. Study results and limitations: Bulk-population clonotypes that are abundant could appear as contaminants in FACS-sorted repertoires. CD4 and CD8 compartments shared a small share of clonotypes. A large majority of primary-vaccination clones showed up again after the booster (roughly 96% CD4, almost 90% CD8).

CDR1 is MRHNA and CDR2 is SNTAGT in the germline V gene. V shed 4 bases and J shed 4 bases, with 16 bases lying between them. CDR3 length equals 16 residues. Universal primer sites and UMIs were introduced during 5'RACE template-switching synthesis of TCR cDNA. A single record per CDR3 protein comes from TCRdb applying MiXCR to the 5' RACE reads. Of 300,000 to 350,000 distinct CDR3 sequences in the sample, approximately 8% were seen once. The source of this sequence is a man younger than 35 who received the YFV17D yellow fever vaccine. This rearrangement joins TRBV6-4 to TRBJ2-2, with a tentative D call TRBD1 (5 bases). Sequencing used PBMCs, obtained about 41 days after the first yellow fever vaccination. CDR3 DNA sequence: TGTGCCAGCAGTGTATCCACCCAGGGCGGCACCGGGGAGCTGTTTTTT. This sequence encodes CASSVSTQGGTGELFF.